This TCR beta chain was captured by sequencing in a study of blood T cell repertoires in COVID-19. Allocation to cohorts depended on clinical history reported by the participants. In the original analysis: Reference gene primer amplification in the assay estimated nucleated cell counts. Data came from immunoSEQ multiplex PCR; TCRdb stores just in-frame clones and leaves some out. V and J calls and clone size are copied from that table; D and trimming were computed from the DNA. There are 190,000 or so clones in the sample; roughly four fifths occur only once, and roughly 7% lies in the top ten. V gave up 5 bases and J gave up 2 bases; unmatched junction bases: 3. Germline CDR1 SGHTA, CDR2 FQGTGA. This CDR3 spans 14 amino acids.

The sample was PBMCs or T cells enriched from blood (not recorded which). The receptor was isolated from a middle-aged man who had recovered from COVID-19. V is TRBV7-3 and J is TRBJ1-2; 9 bases fit TRBD1. In DNA form, the CDR3 reads TGTGCCAGCAGCCCCGGACAGGGGAACTATGGCTACACCTTC. This translates into CASSPGQGNYGYTF.